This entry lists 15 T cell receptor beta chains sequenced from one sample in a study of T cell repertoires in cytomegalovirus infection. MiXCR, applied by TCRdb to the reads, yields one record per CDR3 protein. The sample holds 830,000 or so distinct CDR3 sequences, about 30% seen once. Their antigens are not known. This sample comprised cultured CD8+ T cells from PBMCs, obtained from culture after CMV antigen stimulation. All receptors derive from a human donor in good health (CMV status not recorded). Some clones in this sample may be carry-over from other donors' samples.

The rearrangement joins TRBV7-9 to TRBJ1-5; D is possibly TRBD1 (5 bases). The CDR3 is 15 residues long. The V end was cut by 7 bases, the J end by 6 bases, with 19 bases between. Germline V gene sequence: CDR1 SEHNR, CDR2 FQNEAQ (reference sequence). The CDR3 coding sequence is TGTGCCAGCACCAGAGGGGATAGTGCGGTTCAGCCCCAGCATTTT. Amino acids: CASTRGDSAVQPQHF.

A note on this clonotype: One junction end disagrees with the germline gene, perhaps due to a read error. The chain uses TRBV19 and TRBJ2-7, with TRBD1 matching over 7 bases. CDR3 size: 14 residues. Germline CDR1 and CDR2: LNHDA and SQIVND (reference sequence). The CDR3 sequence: CVSSVAGGSYEQYF. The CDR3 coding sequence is TGTGTCAGTTCTGTGGCAGGGGGCTCCTACGAGCAGTACTTC.

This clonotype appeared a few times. CDR3: CASTPAGALADTQYF. CDR3 DNA sequence: TGTGCCAGCACCCCGGCGGGGGCGTTAGCAGATACGCAGTATTTT. J is TRBJ2-3 and V is TRBV27, with D perhaps matching TRBD2 (7 bases). From germline, CDR1 is MNHEY and CDR2 SMNVEV (reference sequence). The CDR3 is made up of 15 amino acids. The germline V and J ends were trimmed by 7 bases and 4 bases, with 18 bases remaining between them.

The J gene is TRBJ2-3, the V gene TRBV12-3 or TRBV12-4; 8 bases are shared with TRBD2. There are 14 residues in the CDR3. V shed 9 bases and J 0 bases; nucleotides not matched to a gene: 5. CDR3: CASTAGASTDTQYF. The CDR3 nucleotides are TGTGCCAGTACAGCGGGGGCCAGCACAGATACGCAGTATTTT.

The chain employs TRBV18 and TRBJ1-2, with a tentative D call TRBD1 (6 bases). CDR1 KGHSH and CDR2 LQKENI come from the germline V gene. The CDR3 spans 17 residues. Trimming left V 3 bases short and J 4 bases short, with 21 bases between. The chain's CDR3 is CASSPPFGGREVYGYTF. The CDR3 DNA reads TGTGCCAGCTCACCCCCCTTCGGGGGGCGGGAGGTCTATGGCTACACCTTC.

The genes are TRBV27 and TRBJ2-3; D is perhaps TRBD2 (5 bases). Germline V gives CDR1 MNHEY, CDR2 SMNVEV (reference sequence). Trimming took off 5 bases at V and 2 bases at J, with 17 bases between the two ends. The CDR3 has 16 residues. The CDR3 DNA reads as TGTGCCAGCAGTACCGGTGGCCGAGCGGTCACAGATACGCAGTATTTT. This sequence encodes CASSTGGRAVTDTQYF.

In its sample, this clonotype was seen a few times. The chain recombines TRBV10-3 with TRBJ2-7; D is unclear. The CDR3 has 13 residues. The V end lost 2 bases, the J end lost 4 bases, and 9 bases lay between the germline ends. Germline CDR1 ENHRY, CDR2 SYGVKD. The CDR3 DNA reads TGTGCCATCAGTGAGATCGGCCTATACGAGCAGTACGTC. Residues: CAISEIGLYEQYV.

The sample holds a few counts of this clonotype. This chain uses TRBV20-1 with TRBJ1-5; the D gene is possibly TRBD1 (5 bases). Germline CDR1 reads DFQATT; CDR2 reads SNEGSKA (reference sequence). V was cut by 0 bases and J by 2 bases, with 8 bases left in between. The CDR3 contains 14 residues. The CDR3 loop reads CSARDLGGNQPQHF. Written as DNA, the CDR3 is TGCAGTGCTAGAGATTTGGGGGGCAATCAGCCCCAGCATTTT.

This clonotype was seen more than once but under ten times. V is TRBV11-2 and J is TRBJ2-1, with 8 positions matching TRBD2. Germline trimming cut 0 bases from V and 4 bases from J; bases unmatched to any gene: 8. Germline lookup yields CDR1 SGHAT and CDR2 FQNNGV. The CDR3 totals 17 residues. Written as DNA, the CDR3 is TGTGCCAGCAGCTTAGATCGGGGGGGCCCTAGGTACAATGAGCAGTTCTTC. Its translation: CASSLDRGGPRYNEQFF.

CDR3 DNA: TGTGCCAGCAGCCCAGCCGGGCTCTCCTACGAGCAGTACGTC. It encodes CASSPAGLSYEQYV. The chain is built from TRBV7-6 and TRBJ2-7; D is ambiguous. Trimming removed 5 bases from V and 0 bases from J, with 11 bases in between. The CDR3 is 14 residues long. Germline lookup yields CDR1 SGHVS and CDR2 FNYEAQ.

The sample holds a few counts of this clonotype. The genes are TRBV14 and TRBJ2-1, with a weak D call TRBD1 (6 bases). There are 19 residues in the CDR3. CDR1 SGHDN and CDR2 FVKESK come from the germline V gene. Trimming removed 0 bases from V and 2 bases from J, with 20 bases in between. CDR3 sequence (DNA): TGTGCCAGCAGCCAAGATATCACGGTTGCACAGGGCGCCTACAATGAGCAGTTCTTC. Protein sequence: CASSQDITVAQGAYNEQFF.

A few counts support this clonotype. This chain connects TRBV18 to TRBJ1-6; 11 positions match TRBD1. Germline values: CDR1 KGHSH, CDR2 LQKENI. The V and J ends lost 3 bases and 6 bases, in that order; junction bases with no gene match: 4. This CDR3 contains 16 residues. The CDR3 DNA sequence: TGTGCCAGCTCACCGGACAGGGGGCGCGTTAATTCACCCCTCCACTTT. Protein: CASSPDRGRVNSPLHF.

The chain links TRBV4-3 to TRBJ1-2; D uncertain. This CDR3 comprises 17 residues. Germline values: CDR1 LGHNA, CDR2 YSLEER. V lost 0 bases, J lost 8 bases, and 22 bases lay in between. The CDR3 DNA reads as TGCGCCAGCAGCCAAGACTACCGGGAGCAACCCTACCAAGGCTACACCTTC. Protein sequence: CASSQDYREQPYQGYTF.

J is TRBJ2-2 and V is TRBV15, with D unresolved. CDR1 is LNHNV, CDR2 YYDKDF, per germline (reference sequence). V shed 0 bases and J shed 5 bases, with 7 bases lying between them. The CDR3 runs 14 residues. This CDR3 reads CATSREGKTGELFF. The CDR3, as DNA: TGTGCCACCAGCAGAGAAGGGAAGACCGGGGAGCTGTTTTTT.

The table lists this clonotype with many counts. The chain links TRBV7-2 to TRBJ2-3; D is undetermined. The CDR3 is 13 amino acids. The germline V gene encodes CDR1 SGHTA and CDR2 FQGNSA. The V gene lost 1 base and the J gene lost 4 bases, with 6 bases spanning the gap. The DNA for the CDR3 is TGTGCCAGCAGCTTAGGTCTCCCAGATACGCAGTATTTT. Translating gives CASSLGLPDTQYF.